This is a list of T cell receptor beta chains from one sample in a study of CD8 T cells in Susac syndrome. MiXCR, run by TCRdb on the immunoSEQ multiplex PCR reads, gives a single entry per CDR3 protein. This sample has approximately 120,000 distinct CDR3 sequences; just over 90% occur once, and the top ten carry roughly 0.33%. Sequencing input: CD8+ T cells from PBMCs. These TCRs come from a human donor with multiple sclerosis. CDR3s include the opening cysteine and the closing phenylalanine or tryptophan. A D gene is named only where the DNA matches it firmly.

V: TRBV6-5; D: NA; J: TRBJ2-2; CDR3: CASSYSEAGAGELFF
V: TRBV7-2; D: NA; J: TRBJ2-1; CDR3: CASSYRFSRWISYNEQFF
V: TRBV15; D: NA; J: TRBJ1-1; CDR3: CATSREWQGNTEAFF
V: TRBV4-1; D: TRBD1; J: TRBJ1-1; CDR3: CASSQDYRGVTEAFF
V: TRBV20-1; D: NA; J: TRBJ1-2; CDR3: CSARGAPKDGYTF
V: TRBV6-1; D: TRBD2; J: TRBJ2-3; CDR3: CASREERGSTDTQYF
V: TRBV4-1; D: TRBD2; J: TRBJ2-3; CDR3: CASSQRGVSTDTQYF
V: TRBV5-6; D: NA; J: TRBJ2-3; CDR3: CASSLFIRTDTQYF
V: TRBV30; D: NA; J: TRBJ2-1; CDR3: CAWSPGKGQFF
V: TRBV10-3; D: NA; J: TRBJ2-1; CDR3: CAISAPESYNEQFF
V: TRBV4-1; D: NA; J: TRBJ1-3; CDR3: CASSQGNTIYF
V: TRBV30; D: TRBD2; J: TRBJ2-4; CDR3: CAWSALAGRDIQYF
V: TRBV13; D: NA; J: TRBJ1-3; CDR3: CASSFTGSGNTIYF
V: TRBV5-1; D: NA; J: TRBJ2-5; CDR3: CASSLGTSRQETQYF
V: TRBV27; D: NA; J: TRBJ1-1; CDR3: CASSLSKRGNTEAFF
V: TRBV30; D: TRBD2; J: TRBJ2-1; CDR3: CAWAPRGSGPTYNEQFF
V: TRBV13; D: NA; J: TRBJ2-1; CDR3: CASSGGRASSERGYNEQFF
V: TRBV5-1; D: NA; J: TRBJ2-3; CDR3: CASSGGRGSGTDTQYF
V: TRBV2; D: TRBD1; J: TRBJ2-1; CDR3: CASSDDREVNNEQFF
V: TRBV29-1; D: TRBD2; J: TRBJ2-5; CDR3: CSDHSGGEETQYF
V: TRBV19; D: TRBD2; J: TRBJ2-1; CDR3: CASSIGAGGPFGEQFF
V: TRBV20-1; D: NA; J: TRBJ2-1; CDR3: CSARDAVMASGNEQFF
V: TRBV2; D: NA; J: TRBJ1-4; CDR3: CASSEHRRLQKLFF
V: TRBV10-3; D: NA; J: TRBJ1-1; CDR3: CAISDGENTEAFF
V: TRBV13; D: TRBD2; J: TRBJ2-5; CDR3: CASSRLGSGRARETQYF
V: TRBV27; D: TRBD1; J: TRBJ1-3; CDR3: CASSKTGGVGNTIYF
V: TRBV12-3/TRBV12-4; D: TRBD2; J: TRBJ2-1; CDR3: CASRPTSGNEQFF
V: TRBV27; D: TRBD1; J: TRBJ2-1; CDR3: CASSLSRTGGHNEQFF
V: TRBV3-1; D: NA; J: TRBJ1-1; CDR3: CASSQEAWAGQAEAFF
V: TRBV13; D: NA; J: TRBJ2-6; CDR3: CASSLGWDPLSGANVLTF
V: TRBV4-1; D: NA; J: TRBJ1-2; CDR3: CASSLSPQVESRGYTF
V: TRBV29-1; D: NA; J: TRBJ2-2; CDR3: CSVEGRYTGELFF
V: TRBV24-1; D: NA; J: TRBJ2-5; CDR3: CATSDQIGKETQYF
V: TRBV9; D: TRBD1; J: TRBJ2-7; CDR3: CASSRQGAHEQYF
V: TRBV7-9; D: TRBD1; J: TRBJ1-2; CDR3: CASSLVGTETNYGYTF
V: TRBV4-1; D: NA; J: TRBJ2-1; CDR3: CASSRDISSYNEQFF
V: TRBV20-1; D: NA; J: TRBJ1-5; CDR3: CSALSPGQDWGQPQHF
V: TRBV20-1; D: NA; J: TRBJ2-7; CDR3: CSASVGGYEQYF
V: TRBV5-1; D: TRBD1; J: TRBJ2-7; CDR3: CASSLAGQGNEQYF
V: TRBV20-1; D: TRBD1; J: TRBJ1-2; CDR3: CSDRGFYGYTF
V: TRBV25-1; D: NA; J: TRBJ1-2; CDR3: CASSESGAYGYTF
V: TRBV7-9; D: TRBD1; J: TRBJ2-7; CDR3: CASSPSRDRASYEQYF
V: TRBV7-2; D: NA; J: TRBJ1-5; CDR3: CASSSSGGGQPQHF
V: TRBV13; D: NA; J: TRBJ1-2; CDR3: CASSPERGNYGYTF
V: TRBV29-1; D: TRBD2; J: TRBJ2-2; CDR3: CSVESRDSGTTGELFF
V: TRBV20-1; D: TRBD2; J: TRBJ2-5; CDR3: CSATPGLAGFLARETQYF
V: TRBV2; D: TRBD1; J: TRBJ1-1; CDR3: CASSPGQGSNTEAFF
V: TRBV27; D: TRBD1; J: TRBJ1-2; CDR3: CASSLSGQGTGYTF
V: TRBV7-9; D: TRBD2; J: TRBJ2-1; CDR3: CASSSSPSGSYNEQFF
V: TRBV19; D: NA; J: TRBJ1-5; CDR3: CASSFTVGQPQHF